One and the same sample provided the 18 T cell receptor beta chains below, sequenced in a study of cytomegalovirus exposure and HLA in healthy donors. With 60 Vbeta and 13 Jbeta primers, the PCR was carried out. Profiled with immunoSEQ multiplex PCR; TCRdb holds only in-frame clones, not every one. The repertoire holds some 150,000 clones, 78% seen once, with 3% in the top ten. The specimen sequenced was PBMCs. The source is a man aged 40-55 years in good health and CMV-seropositive.

This clone turned up a few times. The chain uses TRBV2 and TRBJ1-3; D remains ambiguous. V was trimmed by 5 bases and J by 4 bases, leaving 6 bases between them. The CDR3 is 12 amino acids. From germline, CDR1 is SNHLY and CDR2 FYNNEI. The CDR3, as DNA: TGTGCCAGCAGTCAGACAGGAAACACCATATATTTT. Encoded protein: CASSQTGNTIYF.

The V gene is TRBV6-5, the J gene TRBJ1-5, with unresolved D. V lost 3 bases, J lost 6 bases, and 9 bases lay in between. CDR3 length: 13 residues. Germline V gene data show CDR1 as MNHEY and CDR2 as SVGAGI. CDR3 in amino acids: CASSYQSGQPQHF. Here the CDR3 DNA reads TGTGCCAGCAGTTATCAGTCAGGTCAGCCCCAGCATTTT.

This clone showed up just a few times. The chain employs TRBV7-6 and TRBJ1-4; weak D call: TRBD1 (6 bases). The CDR3 length is 15 residues. Germline V gene sequence: CDR1 SGHVS, CDR2 FNYEAQ. Trimming shortened V by 0 bases and J by 4 bases, and 9 bases separated the two germline ends. The CDR3 reads CASSLAGTFNEKLFF. The CDR3 nucleotides are TGTGCCAGCAGCTTAGCCGGGACATTTAATGAAAAACTGTTTTTT.

V gene TRBV19 combines with J gene TRBJ2-1, with D tentatively TRBD1 (6 bases). Germline CDR1 is LNHDA and CDR2 is SQIVND (reference sequence). This CDR3 has 13 amino acids. Trimming pared 7 bases from V and 9 bases from J, leaving 16 bases between. The CDR3 DNA sequence: TGTGCCAGTACCGGGACCGCAGGGGTTGAGCAGTTCTTC. Its translation is CASTGTAGVEQFF.

This chain uses TRBV7-9 with TRBJ2-1; 9 nucleotides align to TRBD2. V was pared by 1 base and J by 4 bases, with 5 bases of the junction left unmatched. The CDR3 covers 16 residues. Germline loops: CDR1 SEHNR, CDR2 FQNEAQ (reference sequence). The CDR3 DNA reads TGTGCCAGCAGCTTAGAAGGCGGGAGGGGGTACAATGAGCAGTTCTTC. It specifies CASSLEGGRGYNEQFF. Combining the CDR3 with reference TRBV7-9 and TRBJ2-1 gives the whole variable domain DTGVSQNPRHKITKRGQNVTFRCDPISEHNRLYWYRQTLGQGPEFLTYFQNEAQLEKSRLLSDRFSAERPKGSFSTLEIQRTEQGDSAMYLCASSLEGGRGYNEQFFGPGTRLTVL.

This clone was observed a handful of times. The gene calls are TRBV5-1 and TRBJ2-7; 10 bases map to TRBD2. J was trimmed by 2 bases and V by 4 bases; bases with no gene match: 6. CDR3 length equals 15 residues. CDR1 is SGHRS and CDR2 is YFSETQ in the germline V gene. This chain's CDR3 is CASSGGTSATYEQYF. For the CDR3, the DNA is TGCGCCAGCAGCGGGGGGACTAGCGCAACCTACGAGCAGTACTTC. Full variable domain (remainder filled in from reference TRBV5-1 and TRBJ2-7): KAGVTQTPRYLIKTRGQQVTLSCSPISGHRSVSWYQQTPGQGLQFLFEYFSETQRNKGNFPGRFSGRQFSNSRSEMNVSTLELGDSALYLCASSGGTSATYEQYFGPGTRLTVT.

CDR3 in DNA: TGCGCCAGCAGCTTTGACAGGATAGGTACCAAAAACATTCAGTACTTC. Encoded protein: CASSFDRIGTKNIQYF. This rearrangement joins TRBV5-1 to TRBJ2-4; the D gene is possibly TRBD1 (6 bases). CDR3 length: 16 residues. V was pared by 2 bases and J by 2 bases, with 14 bases between. CDR1 SGHRS and CDR2 YFSETQ come from the germline V gene.

The chain employs TRBV28 and TRBJ2-7; the D gene is possibly TRBD1 (6 bases). In germline, CDR1 is MDHEN, CDR2 SYDVKM. V lost 2 bases and J lost 2, with 7 bases in between. The CDR3 loop spans 13 amino acids. The chain's CDR3 is CASSLTGPYEQYF. DNA for the CDR3: TGTGCCAGCAGTTTAACAGGGCCCTACGAGCAGTACTTC.

The chain carries TRBV19 and TRBJ2-1, with TRBD2 matching over 8 bases. CDR1 LNHDA and CDR2 SQIVND come from the germline V gene (reference sequence). The trim removed 5 bases at V and 6 bases at J, leaving 6 bases unmatched. This CDR3 comprises 14 residues. The CDR3 DNA reads TGTGCCAGTAGTCGGGGGGGCCGAGGCAATGAGCAGTTCTTC. Protein product: CASSRGGRGNEQFF.

The chain carries TRBV21-1 and TRBJ1-2; TRBD1 is the table's D call, not checked against the DNA. TRBV21-1 is labeled a pseudogene. The CDR3 contains 15 residues. The CDR3 is CASSKEGRQGLGYTF. The DNA of the CDR3 is TGTGCCAGCAGCAAAGAGGGTCGCCAGGGGCTAGGCTACACCTTC.

The chain is built from TRBV27 and TRBJ1-5, with 7 nucleotides matching TRBD1. This CDR3 spans 15 amino acids. Trimming at V came to 5 bases and at J to 5 bases, leaving 9 bases not matched to a gene. The germline V gene has CDR1 MNHEY and CDR2 SMNVEV (reference sequence). The CDR3 protein is CASSLNRDSYQPQHF. The CDR3 DNA is TGTGCCAGCAGTCTAAACCGGGACAGCTATCAGCCCCAGCATTTT.

V and J are TRBV7-9 and TRBJ2-7, with D possibly matching TRBD2 (6 bases). This CDR3 has 14 residues. CDR1 is SEHNR and CDR2 is FQNEAQ in the germline V gene (reference sequence). The germline V and J ends were trimmed by 1 base and 4 bases, with 11 bases remaining between them. The CDR3 loop is CASSLELGGYEQYF. Here the CDR3 DNA reads TGTGCCAGCAGCTTAGAACTGGGAGGATACGAGCAGTACTTC. Variable domain in full (rest from reference TRBV7-9 and TRBJ2-7): DTGVSQNPRHKITKRGQNVTFRCDPISEHNRLYWYRQTLGQGPEFLTYFQNEAQLEKSRLLSDRFSAERPKGSFSTLEIQRTEQGDSAMYLCASSLELGGYEQYFGPGTRLTVT.

This chain links TRBV7-9 with TRBJ2-1; 11 nucleotides match TRBD1. The CDR3 covers 15 residues. Trimming at V came to 5 bases and at J to 3 bases, leaving 3 bases not matched to a gene. CDR1 is SEHNR, CDR2 FQNEAQ, per germline (reference sequence). CDR3 loop: CASSPGQGGYNEQFF. The DNA for the CDR3 is TGTGCCAGCAGCCCGGGACAGGGGGGCTACAATGAGCAGTTCTTC.

This clone was seen only a few times. The genes are TRBV6-6 and TRBJ2-2; D possibly corresponds to TRBD1 (5 bases). V dropped 0 bases and J dropped 3 bases, with 5 bases sitting between them. Per the germline V gene, CDR1 is MNHNY and CDR2 is SVGAGI (reference sequence). CDR3 length: 14 residues. This CDR3 is CASSYSTDTGELFF. CDR3 coding DNA: TGTGCCAGCAGTTACTCGACAGACACCGGGGAGCTGTTTTTT.

The chain carries TRBV7-2 and TRBJ1-2; D not certain. The CDR3 is made up of 13 amino acids. The V gene lost 4 bases and the J gene lost 4 bases, with 10 bases spanning the gap. CDR1 and CDR2 (germline): SGHTA, FQGNSA. CDR3: CASSSYRVYGYTF. For the CDR3, the DNA is TGTGCCAGCAGCTCTTACCGAGTCTATGGCTACACCTTC.

This sequence joins TRBV6-5 and TRBJ2-7; maybe TRBD1 (6 bases). Germline CDR1 is MNHEY and CDR2 is SVGAGI. The CDR3 spans 15 residues. The V gene lost 5 bases and the J gene lost 2 bases, with 16 bases spanning the gap. The CDR3 DNA follows: TGTGCCAGCAGTACCGACCAGGGGCTCCCCTACGAGCAGTACTTC. It yields the protein CASSTDQGLPYEQYF.

The rearrangement joins TRBV15 to TRBJ2-1, with D unresolved. Trimming took off 2 bases at V and 8 bases at J, with 10 bases between the two ends. The V gene's germline CDR1 is LNHNV and CDR2 YYDKDF (reference sequence). CDR3 size: 13 residues. CDR3 sequence reads: CATSRNSFDEQFF. CDR3 DNA sequence: TGTGCCACCAGCAGAAACAGCTTCGATGAGCAGTTCTTC.

V is TRBV6-1 and J is TRBJ2-3; 8 positions match TRBD1. The germline V gene encodes CDR1 MNHNS and CDR2 SASEGT. This CDR3 has 15 residues. The J segment lost 3 bases and the V segment lost 5 bases, leaving 7 bases of the junction unmatched. The CDR3 DNA is TGTGCCAGCAGTACCCAGGGGGCGGGGACAGATACGCAGTATTTT. Translated, it gives CASSTQGAGTDTQYF.